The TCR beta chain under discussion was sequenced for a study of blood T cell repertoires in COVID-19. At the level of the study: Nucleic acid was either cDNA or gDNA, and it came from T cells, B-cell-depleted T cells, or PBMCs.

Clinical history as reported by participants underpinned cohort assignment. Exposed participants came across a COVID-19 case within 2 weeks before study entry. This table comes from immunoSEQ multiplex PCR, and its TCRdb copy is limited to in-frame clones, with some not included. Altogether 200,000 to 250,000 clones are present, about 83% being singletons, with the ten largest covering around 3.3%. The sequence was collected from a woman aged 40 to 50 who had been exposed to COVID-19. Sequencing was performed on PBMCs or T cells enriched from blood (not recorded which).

CDR3 residues: CASSLVALREKLFF. In nucleotides, the CDR3 is TGTGCCAGCAGCTTAGTAGCCCTAAGGGAAAAACTGTTTTTT. V usage is TRBV11-2 and J usage is TRBJ1-4, with D unresolved. This CDR3 is built from 14 residues. V lost 1 base to trimming and J lost 8 bases, with 11 bases between them. CDR1 is SGHAT, CDR2 FQNNGV, per germline.